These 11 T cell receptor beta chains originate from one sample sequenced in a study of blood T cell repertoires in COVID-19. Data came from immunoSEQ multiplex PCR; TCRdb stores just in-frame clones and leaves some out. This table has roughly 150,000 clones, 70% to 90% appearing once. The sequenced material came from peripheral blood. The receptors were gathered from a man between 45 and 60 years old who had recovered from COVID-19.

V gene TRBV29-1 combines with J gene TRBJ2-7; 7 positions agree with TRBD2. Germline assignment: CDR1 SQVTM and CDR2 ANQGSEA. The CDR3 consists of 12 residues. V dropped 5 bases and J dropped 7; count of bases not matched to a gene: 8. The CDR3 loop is CSVSREQREQYF. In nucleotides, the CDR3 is TGCAGCGTTTCGCGGGAGCAGCGGGAGCAGTACTTC.

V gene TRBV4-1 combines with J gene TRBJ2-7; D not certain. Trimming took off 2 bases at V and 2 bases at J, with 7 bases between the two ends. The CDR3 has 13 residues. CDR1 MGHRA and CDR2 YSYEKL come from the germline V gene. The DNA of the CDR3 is TGCGCCAGCAGCCAAACACGGGCCTACGAGCAGTACTTC. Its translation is CASSQTRAYEQYF.

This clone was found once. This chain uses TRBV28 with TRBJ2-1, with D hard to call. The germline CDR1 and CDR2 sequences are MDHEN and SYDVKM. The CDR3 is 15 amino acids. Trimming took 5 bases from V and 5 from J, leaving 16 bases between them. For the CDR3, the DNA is TGTGCCAGCAGTCCCCAGGCGACAAGAAACAATGAGCAGTTCTTC. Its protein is CASSPQATRNNEQFF.

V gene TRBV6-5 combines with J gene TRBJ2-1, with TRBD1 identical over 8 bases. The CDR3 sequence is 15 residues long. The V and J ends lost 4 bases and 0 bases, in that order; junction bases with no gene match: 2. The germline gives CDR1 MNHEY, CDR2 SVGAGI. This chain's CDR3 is CASSLTGVSYNEQFF. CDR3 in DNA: TGTGCCAGCAGTTTGACAGGGGTCTCCTACAATGAGCAGTTCTTC.

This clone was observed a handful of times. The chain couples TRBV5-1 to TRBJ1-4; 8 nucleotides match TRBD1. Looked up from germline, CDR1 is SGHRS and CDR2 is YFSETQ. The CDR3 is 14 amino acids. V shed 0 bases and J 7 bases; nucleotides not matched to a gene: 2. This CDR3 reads CASSLGQGSEKLFF. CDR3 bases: TGCGCCAGCAGCTTGGGACAGGGGAGTGAAAAACTGTTTTTT.

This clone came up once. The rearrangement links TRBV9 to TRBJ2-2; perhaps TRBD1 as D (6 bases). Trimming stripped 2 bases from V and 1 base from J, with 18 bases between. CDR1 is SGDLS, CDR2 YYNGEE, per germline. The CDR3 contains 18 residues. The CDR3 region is CASSVAAPGTLNTGELFF. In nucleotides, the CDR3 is TGTGCCAGCAGCGTCGCGGCCCCCGGGACACTGAACACCGGGGAGCTGTTTTTT.

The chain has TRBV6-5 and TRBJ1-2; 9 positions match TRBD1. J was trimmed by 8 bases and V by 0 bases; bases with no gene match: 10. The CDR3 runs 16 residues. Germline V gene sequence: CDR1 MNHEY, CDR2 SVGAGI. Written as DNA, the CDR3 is TGTGCCAGCAGTTACTCGAAAAGGACAGGGGCTCGCGGCTACACCTTC. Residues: CASSYSKRTGARGYTF.

The CDR3 here is CASSPQGFGGARDTEAFF. As DNA, the CDR3 is TGTGCCAGCAGCCCGCAAGGGTTTGGTGGGGCTAGGGACACTGAAGCTTTCTTT. The chain has TRBV7-9 and TRBJ1-1; perhaps TRBD1 as D (5 bases). The CDR3 loop spans 18 amino acids. Germline-derived CDR1 and CDR2 are SEHNR and FQNEAQ (reference sequence). Trimming took off 5 bases at V and 3 bases at J, with 25 bases between the two ends.

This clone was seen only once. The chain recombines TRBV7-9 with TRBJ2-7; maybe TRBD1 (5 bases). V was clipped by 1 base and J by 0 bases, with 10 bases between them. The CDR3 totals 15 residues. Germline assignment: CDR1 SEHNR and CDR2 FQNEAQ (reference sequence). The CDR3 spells CASSLGPDISYEQYF. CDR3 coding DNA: TGTGCCAGCAGCTTAGGACCGGACATCTCCTACGAGCAGTACTTC.

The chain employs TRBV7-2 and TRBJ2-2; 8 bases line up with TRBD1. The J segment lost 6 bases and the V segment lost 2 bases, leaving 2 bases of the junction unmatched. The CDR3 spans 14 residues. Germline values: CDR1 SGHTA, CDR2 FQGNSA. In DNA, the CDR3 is TGTGCCAGCAGCTTACAGGGGGCGTCCGGGGAGCTGTTTTTT. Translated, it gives CASSLQGASGELFF.

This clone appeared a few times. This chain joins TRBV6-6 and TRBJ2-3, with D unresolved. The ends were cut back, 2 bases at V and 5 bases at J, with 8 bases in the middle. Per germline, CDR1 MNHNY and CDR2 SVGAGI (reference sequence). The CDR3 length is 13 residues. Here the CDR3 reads CASSYNPGDTQYF. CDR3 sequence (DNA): TGTGCCAGCAGTTACAACCCCGGAGATACGCAGTATTTT.